These 17 T cell receptor beta chains came from one sample sequenced in a study of T cell repertoires in cytomegalovirus infection. TCRdb recomputed calls from the reads with MiXCR, one row per CDR3 protein. The profile shows about 120,000 distinct CDR3 sequences, about 9.5% of them singletons. These TCRs' antigens remain unknown. Material for sequencing was PBMCs, sequenced either directly or after in vitro stimulation (not recorded which). Receptors were obtained from a human donor in good health (CMV status not recorded). Some clones in this sample may be carry-over from other donors' samples.

At least ten counts were recorded for this clonotype. This rearrangement joins TRBV6-2 or TRBV6-3 to TRBJ2-1; TRBD2 might be the D (6 bases). Germline V gene lookup returns CDR1 MNHEY and CDR2 SVGEGT. The CDR3 covers 13 residues. The V end lost 6 bases, the J end lost 1 base, and 7 bases lay between the germline ends. CDR3 sequence reads: CASSGSSYNEQFF. The DNA for the CDR3 is TGTGCCAGCAGCGGGAGTTCCTACAATGAGCAGTTCTTC.

This clonotype was found many times. This rearrangement joins TRBV7-2 to TRBJ2-1; D possibly corresponds to TRBD2 (5 bases). The CDR3 totals 13 residues. With 5 bases removed from V and 7 bases from J, the gap between germline ends came to 12 bases. The germline CDR1 and CDR2 sequences are SGHTA and FQGNSA. The DNA for the CDR3 is TGTGCCAGCAGCCCGGGGAGTAAGAATGAGCAGTTCTTC. This encodes CASSPGSKNEQFF.

The table lists this clonotype with many counts. The V and J genes are TRBV7-6 and TRBJ2-2, with 9 nucleotides matching TRBD2. The germline V gene encodes CDR1 SGHVS and CDR2 FNYEAQ. The CDR3 spans 16 residues. J gave up 4 bases and V 6 bases, and 9 bases lay outside the gene matches. CDR3 in DNA: TGTGCCAGCAGTCAGGGGACTAGCTCAATCACCGGGGAGCTGTTTTTT. Translation gives CASSQGTSSITGELFF.

This clonotype was seen many times. This chain uses TRBV24-1 with TRBJ2-1; 9 bases fit TRBD1. Germline CDR1 reads KGHDR; CDR2 reads SFDVKD. Unmatched junction bases numbered 5, after V lost 7 bases and J lost 8 bases. This CDR3 has 13 residues. The CDR3 spells CATRDRGTDEQFF. The CDR3 coding sequence is TGTGCCACCAGGGACAGGGGTACGGATGAGCAGTTCTTC.

This clonotype was picked up a small number of times. The CDR3 DNA is TGTGCCAGCAGTCATAGCGGGAGAGTGCAGTTCTTC. Translating it yields CASSHSGRVQFF. The chain links TRBV28 to TRBJ2-1, with 9 positions matching TRBD2. The V segment lost 5 bases and the J segment 12 bases; nucleotides outside the gene matches: 5. The CDR3 has 12 amino acids. Germline values: CDR1 MDHEN, CDR2 SYDVKM.

The sample holds many counts of this clonotype. The chain is built from TRBV7-2 and TRBJ2-2, with a weak D call TRBD2 (6 bases). Germline V CDR1 and CDR2: SGHTA, FQGNSA. The V end lost 3 bases, the J end lost 6 bases, and 14 bases lay between the germline ends. The length of the CDR3 is 15 residues. The CDR3 loop is CASSFRLVVAGELFF. Written as DNA, the CDR3 is TGTGCCAGCAGCTTTAGACTAGTTGTTGCCGGGGAGCTGTTTTTT. The variable domain in full, completed from reference TRBV7-2 and TRBJ2-2, reads GAGVSQSPSNKVTEKGKDVELRCDPISGHTALYWYRQSLGQGLEFLIYFQGNSAPDKSGLPSDRFSAERTGGSVSTLTIQRTQQEDSAVYLCASSFRLVVAGELFFGEGSRLTVL.

This clonotype was observed a handful of times. This sequence joins TRBV6-2 or TRBV6-3 and TRBJ2-1; TRBD2 matches at 7 bases. This CDR3 region has 15 residues. V shed 5 bases and J 4 bases; nucleotides not matched to a gene: 8. The germline V gene has CDR1 MNHEY and CDR2 SVGEGT. The CDR3 protein is CASSTGSGSYNEQFF. CDR3 nucleotide sequence: TGTGCCAGCAGTACGGGTAGCGGGTCTTACAATGAGCAGTTCTTC.

The chain is built from TRBV29-1 and TRBJ2-2; D is unresolved. Trimming left V 5 bases short and J 6 bases short, with 10 bases between. From germline, CDR1 is SQVTM and CDR2 ANQGSEA. The CDR3 length is 12 residues. CDR3 amino acids: CSVTTMAGELFF. DNA for the CDR3: TGCAGCGTTACTACTATGGCCGGGGAGCTGTTTTTT.

This clonotype was observed a few times. This sequence joins TRBV7-2 and TRBJ2-7; TRBD2 agrees at 7 bases. Germline V gene data show CDR1 as SGHTA and CDR2 as FQGNSA. This CDR3 spans 13 amino acids. J gave up 5 bases and V 3 bases, and 4 bases lay outside the gene matches. DNA for the CDR3: TGTGCCAGCAGCTTGGCGGGAGAAGACGAGCAGTACGTC. Translated, it gives CASSLAGEDEQYV.

V usage is TRBV27 and J usage is TRBJ1-2; a weak D match, TRBD1 (5 bases). V lost 9 bases to trimming and J lost 8 bases, with 28 bases between them. CDR3 length equals 16 residues. CDR1 and CDR2 (germline): MNHEY, SMNVEV (reference sequence). For the CDR3, the DNA is TGTGCCAGTCGCTCCTTGGGTACAGTCAGGGTCAAGGGCTACACCTTC. As protein: CASRSLGTVRVKGYTF.

This clonotype was counted at least ten times. The J gene is TRBJ2-7, the V gene TRBV7-9, with 14 bases fitting TRBD2. Germline V CDR1 and CDR2: SEHNR, FQNEAQ (reference sequence). V trimming: 6 bases; J trimming: 3 bases; junction bases outside the gene matches: 4. The CDR3 runs to 15 residues. CDR3 nucleotides: TGTGCCAGCAGGGGGACTAGCGGGAGTGGCTACGAGCAGTACGTC. This sequence encodes CASRGTSGSGYEQYV.

This clonotype was observed many times. The chain uses TRBV19 and TRBJ2-7; the D gene is possibly TRBD1 (5 bases). This CDR3 is built from 10 residues. Germline V gives CDR1 LNHDA, CDR2 SQIVND (reference sequence). CDR3 sequence: CVVPRQEQYV. The CDR3 DNA is TGTGTCGTTCCTCGACAGGAGCAGTACGTC.

Notes on this clonotype: A clone one base away is much larger, so this may be a read error. Lacking the conserved final phenylalanine or tryptophan, this CDR3 likely reflects a read error. This rearrangement joins TRBV4-3 to TRBJ2-1, with D hard to call. The germline V gene encodes CDR1 LGHNA and CDR2 YSLEER. With 3 bases removed from V and 2 bases from J, the gap between germline ends came to 14 bases. The CDR3 consists of 16 residues. This CDR3 reads CASSHNGLLPYNEQFL. The CDR3 DNA is TGCGCCAGCAGCCACAATGGGCTTCTCCCCTACAATGAGCAGTTCTTA.

This clonotype came up a few times. This chain links TRBV7-8 with TRBJ2-7, with D perhaps matching TRBD2 (6 bases). The CDR3 is 14 amino acids. Germline loops: CDR1 SGHVS, CDR2 FQNEAQ. V lost 2 bases and J 2 bases, leaving 10 bases between the germline ends. CDR3 nucleotides: TGTGCCAGCAGCTTATCCGGGGGAACCTACGAGCAGTACTTC. This translates into CASSLSGGTYEQYF.

This clonotype was seen repeatedly, ten times or more. This chain uses TRBV7-6 with TRBJ2-1; 7 bases line up with TRBD2. The CDR3 spans 13 residues. Germline values: CDR1 SGHVS, CDR2 FNYEAQ. The J segment lost 5 bases and the V segment lost 6 bases, leaving 4 bases of the junction unmatched. The CDR3 spells CASSPSGNNEQFF. CDR3 nucleotides: TGTGCCAGCAGTCCTAGCGGAAACAATGAGCAGTTCTTC.

This clonotype was counted only a few times. The chain joins TRBV20-1 to TRBJ1-2; D gene uncertain. The CDR3 spans 12 residues. V was cut by 3 bases and J by 4 bases, with 9 bases left in between. Germline loops: CDR1 DFQATT, CDR2 SNEGSKA (reference sequence). The CDR3 nucleotides are TGCAGTGCTAGGGACGGTACCTATGGCTACACCTTC. Protein: CSARDGTYGYTF.

This clonotype appeared a few times. The V and J genes are TRBV28 and TRBJ2-2; TRBD1 is a possible D gene (8 bases). Germline CDR1 reads MDHEN; CDR2 reads SYDVKM. The CDR3 loop spans 15 amino acids. V was cut by 2 bases and J by 9 bases, with 16 bases left in between. DNA for the CDR3: TGTGCCAGCAGTTTAGACAGGGGACTAACCAGGGAGCTGTTTTTT. This codes for CASSLDRGLTRELFF.